This TCR beta chain was retrieved from a study of cytomegalovirus exposure and HLA in healthy donors (dated by TCRdb to about 2017). Study-level background: In an earlier analysis of under 750 of the donors, 250 to 350 Gb of sequence data and 90 million to 130 million unique TCR beta sequences from about 179 million T cells were reported. The later analysis used no new phenotypic data to find candidate immune exposures, relying instead on TCR beta sequences and their occurrence across donors. Among the approximately 430 genotyped donors, around 81% belonged to the genetic ancestry cluster associated with self-reported Caucasian donors. The study was designed to test whether signatures of past pathogen exposure could be identified by cataloging public T cell receptors. Typing coverage differed by locus: A, B, C, DRB1 and DQB1 were typed in roughly 620-640 donors, DQA1 in about 500, DPA1 in nearly 610, and DPB1 in 450 to 480. Every repertoire in the discovery cohort had been generated on one and the same sequencing platform. Among some 410 genotyped donors of the cohort, an average of approximately 240,000 unique TCR beta nucleotide sequences was sequenced per donor, of which 15% to 20% were non-productive. To predict cytomegalovirus infection status, the study combined high-throughput TCR immunosequencing, statistical association of individual TCRs with disease status, and machine learning. Besides the first cohort of 500 to 700 subjects, a separate validation cohort made up of over 95 different subjects was used. The T cell repertoires of several hundred subjects were profiled by immunosequencing and related to cytomegalovirus serostatus. Donor age, sex, ethnicity and CMV serostatus were collected together with the repertoire data. To study patterns of TCR occurrence, a later analysis re-analyzed previously published TCR beta repertoires from just over 650 donors and added high-resolution HLA genotyping. In a later genetic analysis, genome-wide SNP genotypes for about 60% of the 666 donors were used, and that subset was treated as a discovery cohort. An earlier analysis of approximately 500 of the donors applied high-throughput TCR beta sequencing to assess whether each TCR beta V gene segment acted as functional or pseudogenic. Because of strong linkage in the cohort, 5 or 6 DR-DQ haplotypes were treated as single units for association and clustering. Roughly 320 gigabases of sequencing data and around 88 million unique TCR sequences made up an early release that covered 500 to 650 HLA-typed donors. HLA typing covered class I and class II loci at four-digit resolution.

Libraries were made using the immunoSEQ multiplex PCR assay. For the multiplex PCR, a mixture combining 60 forward primers for TCR Vbeta segments and 13 reverse primers for TCR Jbeta segments was used. The CDR3 region of rearranged TCR beta genes was amplified from genomic DNA with a multiplex PCR assay. The Illumina HiSeq System was used to sequence the amplified TCR beta libraries as 87-base-pair reads. Per the source publication's procedure: A later analysis counted about 80 million unique TCR beta chains across the 666 repertoires, and some 11 million of these chains were shared by at least two donors. Raw reads were error-corrected and collapsed into unique sequences by a nearest-neighbor algorithm in which closely related sequences were merged to remove PCR and sequencing errors. Alignment of CDR3 sequences to IMGT reference sequences was used to assign V, D and J gene segments. For a sequence to be retained, a match of at least six nucleotides to both a V gene segment and a J gene segment was required. Rearrangements were classified as productive when the CDR3 lacked stop codons and remained in frame with V and J, and all other rearrangements were classified as non-productive. Following IMGT convention, CDR3 was defined as the stretch from the second conserved V-encoded cysteine to the conserved J-encoded phenylalanine. The earlier analysis of fewer than 700 of the donors excluded sequences that lacked an unambiguous match to a single V gene segment. In an earlier analysis of approximately 590 of the donors, a V segment was called functional when productive rearrangements were above 56.7%, and segregating when the standard deviation between donors exceeded 5%. To diagnose cytomegalovirus status from the catalog of TCR beta chain sequences, a statistical classification framework was built. In a later analysis, V and J genes were assigned by comparing TCR nucleotide sequences against IMGT/GENE-DB human TR gene sequences. A later analysis assigned CDR3 sequences and most-parsimonious VDJ recombination scenarios with the TCRdist pipeline. In a later analysis, every TCR beta chain was defined by the combination of its CDR3 amino acid sequence and its V-gene family, and reads without a unique V-gene family were dropped. In a later analysis, 500 to 650 highly shared, low-generation-probability nucleotide sequences were removed to address suspected cross-contamination and a sequencing artifact. In a later analysis, a clonal expansion index was calculated for each public chain from normalized within-repertoire ranks of inferred template counts. Generation probabilities in a later analysis came from a VDJ recombination model fitted to out-of-frame rearrangements, and those results were checked against IGoR. In a later analysis, hypergeometric tests were used to score TCR-TCR, TCR-HLA and TCR-CMV co-occurrence, with a repertoire-size bias correction applied to TCR pairs. In a later analysis, false discovery rates were estimated by permuting HLA or CMV assignments 20 times. In a later analysis, co-occurring TCRs were grouped using DBSCAN, with TCRdist sequence similarity added in when clustering inside HLA-allele-positive subsets. For co-occurrence clustering, repertoires with fewer than 30,000 or more than 120,000 public chains were excluded, along with roughly five repertoires with anomalous nucleotide sharing. TCRdb took over this immuneACCESS table, retaining in-frame rearrangements with V and J assigned. Such tables are incomplete; in checked studies, under half of the missing clones stem from an unresolved V gene, and the remainder is unexplained. V and J calls and clone size are as listed in that table; D and trimming were resolved from the DNA. Per the sample table, the count is around 42,000 clones. The top ten constitute roughly 1.3% of the sample.

Broad study findings and their caveats: Some IMGT-functional V segments, including TRBV6-2 and TRBV6-3, could not be distinguished by the 87-base-pair reads and were therefore excluded. HLA typing was unavailable for some donors at each locus, so association tests used only the typed subset. Broadly in line with IMGT annotations, most TCR beta V segments showed up in productive rearrangements about 87% or about 30% of the time in an earlier analysis of several hundred of the donors. In this cohort, only TCR beta chains were sequenced, and detectable features were limited by the absence of alpha or paired-chain data. The classifier was reported to diagnose cytomegalovirus status with high specificity and sensitivity in both the original cohort and the validation cohort. A later analysis found that HLA-associated TCR beta chains were more clonally expanded and had lower generation probabilities than equally common non-associated chains. According to a later analysis, parvovirus B19, influenza, CMV and Epstein-Barr virus appeared linked to several top co-occurrence clusters. A total of fewer than 200 TCR beta chains were listed by the study as associated with cytomegalovirus. A further reported finding was that TCR beta sequences accurately predicted the HLA-A and HLA-B alleles for most subjects in the first cohort. A cluster of highly shared sequence variants was judged likely to represent a technical artifact of the sequencing pipeline. The authors suggested that the approach could potentially be extended to other disease states and immunological phenotypes. Presence/absence analyses assumed roughly uniform sequencing depth across donors, an assumption that may not hold. In a later genetic analysis, fewer N-insertions in productive TCRs were reported among donors in an Asian-associated ancestry cluster than the roughly 640-donor mean. Approximately 18 rarely observed V segments, including chromosome 9 orphons, were excluded from the earlier analysis of several hundred of the donors because counts were too low. A later analysis associated about 17,000 TCR beta sequences with specific HLA alleles at a false discovery rate of 0.05. For the cohort, immune exposure information was limited to CMV serostatus. A later genetic analysis associated a missense DCLRE1C variant with V-gene and J-gene trimming of TCR beta chains, and an independent cohort replicated the association. According to a later analysis, most CMV-associated TCR beta chains appeared to be HLA-restricted, and the HLA associations seemed to be driven largely by CMV exposure. In a later analysis, the rate of TCR association differed among HLA loci, with DRB1 alleles having the most associated TCRs and HLA-C alleles having the fewest. Correlated functional status among segregating V segments might reflect linkage disequilibrium, but an unknown experimental factor could not be ruled out. Most TCR sequences were seen in very few donors, while some public TCRs were found in many individuals. When HLA alleles, especially DR and DQ, strongly co-occurred, TCR associations were difficult to assign to individual alleles. Three of the identified cytomegalovirus-associated TCR beta chains were confirmed in vitro to be specific for cytomegalovirus antigens.

The cohort consisted of 600 to 750 healthy bone marrow donors. At the time of sampling, all cohort members were nominally healthy, though unrecorded immune exposures were likely present. The donor was CMV seronegative and belonged to the group of approximately 320 seronegative cohort members. Every donor gave a peripheral blood sample, and the peripheral blood mononuclear cells from that sample were used for TCR beta sequencing. Genomic DNA was extracted from the blood cell samples with the Qiagen DNeasy Blood Extraction Kit. Deletion took 10 bases off V and 4 bases off J, with a span of 21 bases between the germline ends. CDR1 and CDR2 (SGHNT, YENEEA) derive from the germline V gene. From its cysteine to its phenylalanine, the CDR3 spans 15 amino acids. Just CDR3 DNA is preserved here, 45 bases in frame from base 1. With regard to this clone: Its target antigen remains unknown.

The clonotype comes from a man aged 30 to 45 in good health and CMV-seronegative. The V and J genes are TRBV11-3 and TRBJ2-3; a tentative D match to TRBD2 spans 8 bases. Sequencing used PBMCs. The CDR3 amino acid sequence is: CATSTGGTVADTQYF. In nucleotide form, the sequence is TGTGCCACCTCGACGGGAGGGACAGTCGCAGATACGCAGTATTTT.